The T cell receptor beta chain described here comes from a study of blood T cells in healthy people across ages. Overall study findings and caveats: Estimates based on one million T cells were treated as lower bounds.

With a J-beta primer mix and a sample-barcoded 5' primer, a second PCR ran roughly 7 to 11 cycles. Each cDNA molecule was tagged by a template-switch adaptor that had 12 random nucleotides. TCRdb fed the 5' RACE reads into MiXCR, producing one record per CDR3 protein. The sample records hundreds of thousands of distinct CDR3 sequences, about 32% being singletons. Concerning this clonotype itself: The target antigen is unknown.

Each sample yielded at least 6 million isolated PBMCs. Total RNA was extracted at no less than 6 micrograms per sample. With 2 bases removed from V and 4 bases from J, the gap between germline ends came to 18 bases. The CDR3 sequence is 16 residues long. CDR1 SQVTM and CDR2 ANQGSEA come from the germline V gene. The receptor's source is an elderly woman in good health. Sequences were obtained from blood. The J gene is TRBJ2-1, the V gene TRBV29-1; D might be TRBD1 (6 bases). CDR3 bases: TGCAGCGTTGAAAACCCGTCTCGGACAGCTTACAATGAGCAGTTCTTC. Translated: CSVENPSRTAYNEQFF.